This section outlines one TCR beta chain sequence together with its context. Its cognate antigen is unknown. These data are taken from a study of cytomegalovirus exposure and HLA in healthy donors. The wider study: A prior analysis found roughly 100 million unique TCR beta sequences from 170 million or so T cells.

Between the trimmed V and J ends, which lost 3 bases and 8 bases, there was a span of 11 bases. CDR3 length equals 13 residues. CDR1 and CDR2 from the germline V gene are MNHNS and SASEGT. The PCR was carried out with 60 Vbeta primers and 13 Jbeta primers. This table comes from immunoSEQ multiplex PCR, and its TCRdb copy is limited to in-frame clones, with some not included. The sample holds 160,000 or so clones, 83% seen once. Study findings and constraints: A further, later analysis showed that HLA-associated TCR beta chains (compared with equally common others) were more clonally expanded.

The source of this sequence is a man aged 50-59 years in good health and CMV-seropositive. V is TRBV6-1 and J is TRBJ2-1; D ambiguous. The sequenced sample consisted of PBMCs. The CDR3 protein is CASSDRLIHEQFF. The CDR3 DNA sequence: TGTGCCAGCAGTGATCGTCTAATCCATGAGCAGTTCTTC.